The clone carrying this TCR beta chain occurred a few times. Antigen specificity is unknown. This entry comes from a study of breast tumors, draining lymph nodes, adjacent tissues. Study-wide findings and caveats: That most tumor T cells come from lymph nodes remained unproven.

The lymph nodes were axillary draining lymph nodes from breast cancer patients. TCRdb reanalysed the multiplex PCR reads using MiXCR and keeps one entry per CDR3 protein. The sample holds 150,000 to 200,000 distinct CDR3 sequences, approximately 33% seen once. V shed 0 bases and J 10 bases; nucleotides not matched to a gene: 7. This CDR3 is 14 amino acids long. The germline CDR1 and CDR2 sequences are SGHAT and FQNNGV. This sequence was found in a female donor with breast cancer. Some clones in this sample may be carry-over from other donors' samples. Input material: axillary lymph node tissue. The chain is built from TRBV11-2 and TRBJ2-5, with TRBD1 matching 8 bases. CDR3 DNA: TGTGCCAGCAGCTTAGATCAGGGGGCGCGGGGCCAGTACTTC. Translated, it gives CASSLDQGARGQYF.